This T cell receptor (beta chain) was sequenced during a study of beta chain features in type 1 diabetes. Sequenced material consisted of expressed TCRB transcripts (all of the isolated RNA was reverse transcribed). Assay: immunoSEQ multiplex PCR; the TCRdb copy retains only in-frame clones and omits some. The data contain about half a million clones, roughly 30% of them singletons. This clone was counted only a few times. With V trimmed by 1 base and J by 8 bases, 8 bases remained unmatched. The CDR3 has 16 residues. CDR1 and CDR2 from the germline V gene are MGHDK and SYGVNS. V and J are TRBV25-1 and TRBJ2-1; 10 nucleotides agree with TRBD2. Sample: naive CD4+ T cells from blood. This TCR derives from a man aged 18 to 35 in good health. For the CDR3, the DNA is TGTGCCAGCAGTGAATCAAGGGCTAGCGGGAGACATGAGCAGTTCTTC. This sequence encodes CASSESRASGRHEQFF.